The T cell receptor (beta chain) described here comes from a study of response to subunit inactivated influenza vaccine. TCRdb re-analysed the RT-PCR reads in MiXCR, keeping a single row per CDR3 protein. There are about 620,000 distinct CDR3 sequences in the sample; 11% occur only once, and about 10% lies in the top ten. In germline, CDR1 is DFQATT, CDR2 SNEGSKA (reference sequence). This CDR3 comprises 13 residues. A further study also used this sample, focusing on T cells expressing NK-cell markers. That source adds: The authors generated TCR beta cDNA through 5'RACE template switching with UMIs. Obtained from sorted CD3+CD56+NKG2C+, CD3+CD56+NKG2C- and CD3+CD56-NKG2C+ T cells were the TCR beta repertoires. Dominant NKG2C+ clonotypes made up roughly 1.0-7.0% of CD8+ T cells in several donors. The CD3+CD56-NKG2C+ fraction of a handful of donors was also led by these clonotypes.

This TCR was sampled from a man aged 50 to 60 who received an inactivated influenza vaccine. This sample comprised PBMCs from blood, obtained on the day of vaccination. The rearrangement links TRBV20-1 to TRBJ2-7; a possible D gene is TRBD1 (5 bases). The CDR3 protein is CFWGQAPGYEQYF. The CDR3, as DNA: TGCTTCTGGGGCCAGGCTCCGGGCTACGAGCAGTACTTC.